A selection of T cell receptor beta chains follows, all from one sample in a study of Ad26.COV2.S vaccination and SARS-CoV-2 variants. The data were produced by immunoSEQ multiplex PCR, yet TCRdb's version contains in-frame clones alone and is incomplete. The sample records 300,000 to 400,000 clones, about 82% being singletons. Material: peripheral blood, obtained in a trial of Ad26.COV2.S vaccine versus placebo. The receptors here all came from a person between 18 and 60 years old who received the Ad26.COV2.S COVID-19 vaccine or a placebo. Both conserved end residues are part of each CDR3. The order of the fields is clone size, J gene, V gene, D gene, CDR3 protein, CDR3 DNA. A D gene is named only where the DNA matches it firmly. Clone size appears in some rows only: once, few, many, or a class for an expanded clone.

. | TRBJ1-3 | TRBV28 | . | CASSYGLTGNTIYF | TGTGCCAGCAGTTATGGGCTCACTGGAAACACCATATATTTT
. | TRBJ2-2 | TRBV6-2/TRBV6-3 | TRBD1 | CASSYRGQGVRLSTGELFF | TGTGCCAGCAGTTACCGAGGACAGGGCGTTCGGTTGAGCACCGGGGAGCTGTTTTTT
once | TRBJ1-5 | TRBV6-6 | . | CASRTKFQGNQPQHF | TGTGCCAGCAGAACCAAATTCCAGGGCAATCAGCCCCAGCATTTT
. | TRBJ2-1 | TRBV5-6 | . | CASSLPAALQQFF | TGTGCCAGCAGCTTACCGGCGGCCCTCCAGCAGTTCTTC
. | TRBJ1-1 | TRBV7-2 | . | CASSPQWPLTNTEAFF | TGTGCCAGCAGCCCCCAATGGCCGCTCACGAACACTGAAGCTTTCTTT
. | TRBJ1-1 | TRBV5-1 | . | CASSFWGREEAFF | TGCGCCAGCAGCTTCTGGGGGAGGGAGGAAGCTTTCTTT
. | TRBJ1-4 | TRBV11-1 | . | CASSFSQANEKLFF | TGTGCCAGCAGCTTTTCACAGGCGAATGAAAAACTGTTTTTT
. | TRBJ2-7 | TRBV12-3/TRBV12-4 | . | CASSSDRPYEQYF | TGTGCCAGCAGTAGTGACAGACCCTACGAGCAGTACTTC
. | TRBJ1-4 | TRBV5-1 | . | CASSTGRTDEKLFF | TGCGCCAGCAGCACAGGGCGTACGGATGAAAAACTGTTTTTT
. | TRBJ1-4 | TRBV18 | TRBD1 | CASSPRTVGRGLAQSYEKLFF | TGTGCCAGCTCACCAAGGACGGTTGGCAGGGGGTTAGCGCAATCATATGAAAAACTGTTTTTT
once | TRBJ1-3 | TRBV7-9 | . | CASTKRGVIDAGNTIYF | TGTGCCAGCACTAAGAGGGGGGTGATTGATGCTGGAAACACCATATATTTT
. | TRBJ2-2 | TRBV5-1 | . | CASSLPGGANTGELFF | TGCGCCAGCAGCTTGCCGGGGGGCGCGAACACCGGGGAGCTGTTTTTT
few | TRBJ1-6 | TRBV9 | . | CASSDRVDSPLHF | TGTGCCAGCAGCGACAGGGTTGATTCACCCCTCCACTTT
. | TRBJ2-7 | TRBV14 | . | CASSQEAHSSYEQYF | TGTGCCAGCAGCCAAGAGGCTCATTCCTCCTACGAGCAGTACTTC
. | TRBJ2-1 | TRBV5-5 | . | CASSSDAGDEQFF | TGTGCCAGCAGCTCCGACGCCGGCGATGAGCAGTTCTTC
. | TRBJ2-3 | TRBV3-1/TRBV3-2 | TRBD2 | CASSQKTGTSGGGADTQYF | TGTGCCAGCAGCCAAAAAACCGGGACTAGCGGGGGGGGTGCAGATACGCAGTATTTT
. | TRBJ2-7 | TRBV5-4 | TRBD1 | CASSSRQGDEQYF | TGTGCCAGCAGCTCACGACAGGGCGACGAGCAGTACTTC
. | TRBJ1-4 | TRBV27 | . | CASSPPGEGTEKLFF | TGTGCCAGCAGCCCACCCGGGGAGGGAACGGAAAAACTGTTTTTT
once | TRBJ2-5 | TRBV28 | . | CASVREGETQYF | TGTGCCAGCGTGAGAGAGGGAGAGACCCAGTACTTC
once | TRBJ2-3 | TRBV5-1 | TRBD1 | CASSLGQGADTQYF | TGCGCCAGCAGCTTGGGACAGGGGGCAGATACGCAGTATTTT
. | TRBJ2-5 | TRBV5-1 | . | CASSLAETQYF | TGCGCCAGCAGCTTGGCCGAGACCCAGTACTTC
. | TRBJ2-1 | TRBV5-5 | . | CASSLYHLQNEQFF | TGTGCCAGCAGCTTGTACCATTTACAAAATGAGCAGTTCTTC
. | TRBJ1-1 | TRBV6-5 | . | CASSPSRTEAFF | TGTGCCAGCAGTCCCTCGAGGACTGAAGCTTTCTTT
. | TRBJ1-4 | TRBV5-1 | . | CASSFVVGDGKLFF | TGCGCCAGCAGCTTCGTAGTAGGGGATGGAAAACTGTTTTTT
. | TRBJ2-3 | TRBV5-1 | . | CASSLGAGDLTDTQYF | TGCGCCAGCAGCTTAGGGGCGGGCGACCTCACAGATACGCAGTATTTT
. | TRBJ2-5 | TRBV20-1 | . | CSASLSTGSGETQYF | TGCAGTGCTAGTTTAAGCACTGGGTCCGGAGAGACCCAGTACTTC
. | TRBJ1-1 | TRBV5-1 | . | CASSLQPGPSSTEAFF | TGCGCCAGCAGCTTGCAACCGGGGCCAAGCAGCACTGAAGCTTTCTTT
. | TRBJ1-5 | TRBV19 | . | CASSMGGDQPQHF | TGTGCCAGTAGTATGGGCGGGGATCAGCCCCAGCATTTT
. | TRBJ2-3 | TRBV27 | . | CASSADRTSTDTQYF | TGTGCCAGCAGTGCGGACAGAACTAGCACAGATACGCAGTATTTT
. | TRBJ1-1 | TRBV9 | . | CASSAGGTHTEAFF | TGTGCCAGCAGCGCCGGGGGGACCCACACTGAAGCTTTCTTT
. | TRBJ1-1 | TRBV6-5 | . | CASSRDTNTEAFF | TGTGCCAGCAGCCGGGACACGAACACTGAAGCTTTCTTT
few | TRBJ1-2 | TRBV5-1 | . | CASSSEWAANYGYTF | TGCGCCAGCAGCTCGGAATGGGCCGCTAACTATGGCTACACCTTC
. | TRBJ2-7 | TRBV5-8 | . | CASSSSSYEQYF | TGTGCCAGCAGCTCGAGCTCCTACGAGCAGTACTTC
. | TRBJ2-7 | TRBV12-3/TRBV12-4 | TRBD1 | CASSVGTGPRLDF | TGTGCCAGCAGTGTGGGGACAGGTCCTCGTCTTGACTTC
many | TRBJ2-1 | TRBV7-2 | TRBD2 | CASSFGGGAYNEQFF | TGTGCCAGCAGCTTTGGCGGGGGGGCCTACAATGAGCAGTTCTTC
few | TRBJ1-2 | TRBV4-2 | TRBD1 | CASSQEGTGASGYTF | TGTGCCAGCAGCCAAGAGGGGACAGGGGCATCTGGCTACACCTTC
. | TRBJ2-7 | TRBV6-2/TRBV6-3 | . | CASSHSYEQYF | TGTGCCAGCAGCCATAGCTACGAGCAGTACTTC
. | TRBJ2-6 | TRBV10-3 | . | CAISERTASLLSGANVLTF | TGTGCCATCAGTGAGAGGACCGCGAGCCTCCTCTCTGGGGCCAACGTCCTGACTTTC
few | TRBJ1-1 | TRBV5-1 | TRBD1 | CASSWGQTNTEAFF | TGCGCCAGCAGCTGGGGACAGACGAACACTGAAGCTTTCTTT
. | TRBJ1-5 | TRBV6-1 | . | CASSAVAGPGIQPQHF | TGTGCCAGCAGTGCGGTTGCGGGGCCGGGGATTCAGCCCCAGCATTTT
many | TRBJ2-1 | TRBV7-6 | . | CASSSSFRGSYNEQFF | TGTGCCAGCAGCTCTAGTTTCCGCGGATCCTACAATGAGCAGTTCTTC
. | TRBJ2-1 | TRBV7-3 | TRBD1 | CASSLRPTGLSSYNEQFF | TGTGCCAGCAGCTTAAGACCGACAGGGCTTAGCTCCTACAATGAGCAGTTCTTC
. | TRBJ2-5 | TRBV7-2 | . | CASSPRVQAETQYF | TGTGCCAGCAGCCCCCGGGTCCAAGCGGAGACCCAGTACTTC
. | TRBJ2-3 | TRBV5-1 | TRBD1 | CASSLGQGLSTDTQYF | TGCGCCAGCAGCTTGGGACAGGGCCTTAGCACAGATACGCAGTATTTT
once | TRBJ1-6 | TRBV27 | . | CASSPRDKGSPLHF | TGTGCCAGCAGTCCCCGGGACAAGGGATCACCCCTCCACTTT
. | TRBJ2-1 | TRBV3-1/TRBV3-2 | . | CASSQGRVPSYNEQFF | TGTGCCAGCAGCCAAGGGCGGGTCCCCTCCTACAATGAGCAGTTCTTC
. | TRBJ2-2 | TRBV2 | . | CASSDWGTGELFF | TGTGCCAGCAGTGATTGGGGCACCGGGGAGCTGTTTTTT
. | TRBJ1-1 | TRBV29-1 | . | CSVDRGPTGAFF | TGCAGCGTGGACCGGGGTCCCACAGGAGCTTTCTTT
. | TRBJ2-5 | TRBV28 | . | CASSSIQGTQYF | TGTGCCAGCAGTTCAATCCAAGGGACCCAGTACTTC
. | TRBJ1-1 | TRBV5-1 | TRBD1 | CASSLGQAFPEAFF | TGCGCCAGCAGTCTTGGACAGGCTTTCCCTGAAGCTTTCTTT
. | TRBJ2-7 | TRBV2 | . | CASSDSIDEQYF | TGTGCCAGCAGTGACAGTATAGACGAGCAGTACTTC
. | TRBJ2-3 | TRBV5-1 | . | CASSLDGHTQYF | TGCGCCAGCAGCTTGGATGGGCATACGCAGTATTTT
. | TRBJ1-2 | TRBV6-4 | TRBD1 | CASSDSVRGPGYTF | TGTGCCAGCAGTGACTCGGTCAGGGGGCCTGGCTACACCTTC
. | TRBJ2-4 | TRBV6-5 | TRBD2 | CASSRGGLAKNIQYF | TGTGCCAGCAGCCGCGGGGGGCTAGCCAAAAACATTCAGTACTTC
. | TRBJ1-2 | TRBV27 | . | CASSSRDAYGYTF | TGTGCCAGCAGTAGCCGGGACGCCTATGGCTACACCTTC